This T cell receptor (beta chain) was captured by sequencing in a study of blood T cell repertoires in COVID-19 (dated by TCRdb to the early 2020s). Looking at the study overall: Samples covering the acute and convalescent phases of COVID-19 were provided by collaborators in the United States, Italy and Spain. The material from the prospective study consisted of cDNA or gDNA derived from T cells, B-cell-depleted T cells, or PBMCs. Subjects who had been exposed to COVID-19, were actively infected with it, or had recovered from it provided the deeply sampled blood TCRbeta repertoires that made up the dataset. The repertoires were released in a freely available public database meant as a resource for research on the immune response to SARS-CoV-2. Samples were obtained from the ongoing ImmuneRACE study (first 160 participants) and from over a thousand subjects provided by 6 global collaborators. Nearly every sample came with metadata listing a de-identified subject ID, COVID-19 status, age in years and sex. Where available, HLA class I and class II types were taken from metadata supplied by the sample provider and were not determined by assay-based typing. Broader findings and caveats from the paper: The amount of clinical and demographic metadata varied by source and participant and was provided uncurated.

TCRbeta CDR3 regions were amplified from genomic DNA using the immunoSEQ Assay, a bias-controlled multiplex PCR. In the original analysis: The number of nucleated cells in each sample was estimated by amplification of reference gene primers within the assay. Sequence reads were collapsed and filtered to measure the absolute abundance of every unique TCRbeta CDR3 rearrangement. For each sample, productive Simpson clonality was calculated by taking the square root of Simpson's diversity index across productive rearrangements. TCRdb re-hosts the immuneACCESS table, in-frame sequences only. Its copies lack some clones; in the studies checked, an unresolved V gene accounts for under half of them, and the cause for the rest is not known. V, J and clone size derive from that table, while D and trimming were established from the DNA sequence. In all, the sample holds around 150,000 clones, and 80% of those were seen once. The ten largest clones add up to about 3.4% of the sample.

Enrolling through a virtual design, the prospective study's participants ranged in age from about 18 to 89 years and lived across 24 United States geographic areas. To assign participants to cohorts, the prospective study relied on clinical history that participants themselves reported in a screening survey and a study questionnaire. Recovered participants in ImmuneRACE Cohort 3 were defined as having two consecutive negative NP/OP PCR tests, clearance from a healthcare professional, or resolution of symptoms. In the prospective study, mobile phlebotomists collected whole blood, serum and a nasopharyngeal or oropharyngeal swab from each participant. Prospective study participants could optionally give additional blood draws and questionnaires over an approximately two-month period. Blood samples from the prospective study were shipped frozen or at room temperature prior to DNA extraction. There are 14 amino acids in the CDR3, from cysteine to phenylalanine inclusive. Of the read, only the CDR3 DNA is kept; its 42 bases are in frame from base 1. Trimming takes 2 bases from V and 0 bases from J, and the germline ends sit 5 bases apart. CDR1 MGHRA and CDR2 YSYEKL are derived from the germline V gene.

About this clone itself: This clone's antigen is unknown. No much larger clone is present one base from it, and per-base qualities are unavailable.

In this chain, TRBV4-1 is recombined with TRBJ1-5; the D gene lacks a confident call. The receptor was isolated from a woman aged 60-70 years who had recovered from COVID-19. Sequences were obtained from PBMCs or T cells enriched from blood (not recorded which). The encoded CDR3 is CASSQLDSNQPQHF. The sequenced DNA: TGCGCCAGCAGCCAATTAGATAGCAATCAGCCCCAGCATTTT.